This T cell receptor (beta chain) was identified during a study of tumor and adjacent non-tumor tissue in lung cancer (dated by TCRdb to 2017 to 2018). For the wider study: Of the cohort, around eleven patients had adenocarcinoma, 2 had squamous cell carcinoma and 1 had small cell lung cancer. The roughly 15 patients were aged about 30 to 76 years, included ten or so men and 5 women, and had TNM stage I to III disease. Sequencing produced around 130,000,000 productive TCRbeta reads in total, an average of approximately 3.9 million reads per sample. Bulk TCRbeta repertoires were compared between lung tumor tissue and matched distant non-tumor lung tissue obtained from more than twelve lung cancer patients. Approximately 31 paired specimens, one tumor and one normal lung sample per patient, were profiled by TCRbeta CDR3 sequencing.

Library preparation was by multiplex PCR. TCRdb names Illumina HiSeq 2500 as the instrument used. TCRbeta libraries were constructed through three rounds of nested PCR with primers (Table S4) according to protocols adapted from ARM-PCR. Before sequencing, PCR products of 200-500 bp were excised from the gel and purified with the QIAquick gel extraction kit. The paper's data handling went like this. Reads were cleaned with Trimmomatic, merged with FLASH into complete CDR3 sequences, and assigned to V(D)J germline segments with MiTCR. VDJtools was used to compute clonal diversity as the inverse Simpson's index. In-frame sequences lacking a premature stop codon were counted as productive reads. Using fastp trimming at Q25 and MiXCR clonotype assembly, TCRdb reanalyzed the public sequencing data and kept in-frame beta chains. CDR3 protein duplicates are merged, each entry listing the most common genes and DNA. TCRdb's processing, not the authors', yielded these V and J calls. In all, the sample holds approximately 100,000 distinct CDR3 sequences, and 55% to 65% of those were seen once. The ten biggest clones cover roughly 19% of the sample.

The CDR3, from cysteine to phenylalanine, totals 13 residues. Kept here is only the CDR3 DNA, which spans 39 bases and is read in frame from base 1. CDR1 and CDR2, looked up from the germline V gene, are SGHAT and FQNNGV. RNA was isolated from bulk, unsorted tissue, and RNA quality was assessed with a NanoDrop ND-1000 and an Agilent 2100. For the normal lung samples, distant non-tumor tissue was collected more than 3 cm away from the tumor edge. Newly diagnosed lung cancer patients without prior chemotherapy who had been admitted for thoracic surgery in China between August and November 2014 were enrolled as donors. Anyone who had undergone radiotherapy or chemotherapy before, or who had another cancer at the same time, was left out of the study. Surgical tissue pieces of 1-2 cm3 were preserved in RNAlater solution and were kept at -80 degrees C until use. Overall results and qualifications from the work: Peripheral blood was not sequenced, so blood TCRbeta repertoires were not examined in the lung cancer patients of the study. Significantly higher TCR diversity (inverse Simpson) was observed in tumor tissue than in normal lung tissue (about 410 vs 180, P = 0.0075, Mann-Whitney U test). Younger patients had significantly higher TCR diversity, and higher tumor TCR diversity was associated with shorter overall and disease-free survival. Neither the sequencing platform nor unique molecular identifiers are named or mentioned anywhere in the methods. Only roughly 16 patients were included in the cohort, and the need for larger samples and more detailed clinical data was noted by the authors. In normal lung, the top 100 clones accounted for a significantly larger cumulative share of the repertoire than in tumor tissue.

Concerning this clonotype itself: The antigen it recognizes is unknown. Germline is not matched at one junction end, which may reflect a read error.

This clonotype was sampled from a man aged 25-45 years with non-small cell lung cancer. Here the chain combines TRBV11-2 and TRBJ1-2; TRBD1 might be the D gene, on 6 matching bases. The sequenced sample consisted of distant non-tumor lung tissue. The base sequence is TGTGTCAGCATCTCGAACAGGGAACGTGGCTACACCTTC. Its translation is CVSISNRERGYTF.